Below, one TCR beta chain is given with its context. TCR beta CDR3 region amplification was performed from RNA transcripts. A set of HTBI primers served as the primers for a first-round RT-PCR of the TCR CDR3. TCRdb recomputed calls from the multiplex PCR reads with MiXCR, one row per CDR3 protein. The sample holds some 210,000 distinct CDR3 sequences; roughly 15% are singletons and the top ten take roughly 50%. The source of the PBMCs was around 10 ml of fresh peripheral blood. This record belongs to a study of T cells in Graves' hyperthyroidism and ophthalmopathy. CDR1 and CDR2 (germline): MRHNA, SNTAGT. The CDR3 runs to 11 residues. V lost 7 bases and J 5 bases, leaving 7 bases between the germline ends.

This TCR derives from a man aged 45-60 years with Graves' hyperthyroidism. The J gene is TRBJ2-3, the V gene TRBV6-4; D call uncertain. Sequencing input: blood. CDR3 bases: TGTGCCAGCATCCAACGAGATACGCAGTATTTT. Translation: CASIQRDTQYF.